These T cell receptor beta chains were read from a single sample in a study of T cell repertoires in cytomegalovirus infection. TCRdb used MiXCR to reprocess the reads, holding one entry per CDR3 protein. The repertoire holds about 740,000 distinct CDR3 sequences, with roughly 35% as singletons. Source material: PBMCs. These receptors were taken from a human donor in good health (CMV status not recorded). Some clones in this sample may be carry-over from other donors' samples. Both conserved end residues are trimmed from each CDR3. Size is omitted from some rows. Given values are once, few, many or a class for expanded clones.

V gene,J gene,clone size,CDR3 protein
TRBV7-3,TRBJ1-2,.,ASSEGSGYGYT
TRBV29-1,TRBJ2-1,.,SGSSGRGNEQF
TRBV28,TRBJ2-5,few,ASSLLGRETQY
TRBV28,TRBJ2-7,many,ASSRPDGDEQY
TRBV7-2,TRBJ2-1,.,DSSADRVSYNEQF
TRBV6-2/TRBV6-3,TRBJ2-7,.,ASSTSGEVHEQY
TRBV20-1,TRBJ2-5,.,SAEEETQY
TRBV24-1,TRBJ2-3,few,ATSDLPTDTQY
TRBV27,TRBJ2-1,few,ASSGGATPNEQF
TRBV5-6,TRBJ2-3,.,ASSFPDRGPVSDTQY
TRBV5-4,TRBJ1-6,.,ASRPGIGSYNSPLH
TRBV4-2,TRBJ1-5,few,ASSQDLAGSNQPQH
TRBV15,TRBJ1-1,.,ATSTDPTDTEAF
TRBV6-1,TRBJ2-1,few,ASSSTSEYNEQF
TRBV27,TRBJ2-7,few,ASSSFNPQRGAYEQY
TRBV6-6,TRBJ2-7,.,ASSYLPATEQY
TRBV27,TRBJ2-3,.,ASSFLAGGDTQY
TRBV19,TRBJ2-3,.,ASSGQGSALDTQY
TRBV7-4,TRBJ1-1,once,ASSPSSNNPEAF
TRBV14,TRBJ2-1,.,ASRATTGGLVNEQF
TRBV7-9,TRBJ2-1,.,SSSLAFPRTGNNEQF
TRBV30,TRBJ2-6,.,AWSAGANVLT
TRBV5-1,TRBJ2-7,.,ASSLARDRDRNEQY
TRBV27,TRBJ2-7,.,ASSFSSVVAYEQY
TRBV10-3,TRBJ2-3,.,AIKGDTDTQY
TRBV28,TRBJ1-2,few,ASSLRYSYGYT
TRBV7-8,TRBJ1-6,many,ASSLGTGGVGSPLH
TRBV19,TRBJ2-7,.,ASSIGAGTSYEQY
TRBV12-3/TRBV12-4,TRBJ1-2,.,ASSFGQDRNYGYT
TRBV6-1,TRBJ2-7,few,ASSPDREFYEQY
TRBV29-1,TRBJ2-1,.,SVSGGSYNEQF
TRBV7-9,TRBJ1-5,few,ASSSGRDRVNQPQH
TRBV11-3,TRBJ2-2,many,ASSLVGAGELF
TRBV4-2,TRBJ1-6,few,ASKENSYNSPLH
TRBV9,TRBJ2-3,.,ASSVATGTSTDTQY
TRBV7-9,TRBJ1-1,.,ASSFTAEAEAF